These 28 T cell receptor beta chains share one sample of origin, sequenced in a study of identical twins. TCRdb called the 5' RACE reads again in MiXCR, with one record for every CDR3 protein. The sample records some 460,000 distinct CDR3 sequences, approximately 15% being singletons. Another study also made use of these data, one on yellow fever vaccine responses in identical twins.

Sequencing was done on a sample of CD4+ T cells sorted from blood. The receptors were gathered from a woman aged 18 to 35 in good health.

This clonotype was seen more than once but under ten times. The rearrangement joins TRBV29-1 to TRBJ2-7; D may correspond to TRBD1 or TRBD2 (6 bases each). The germline CDR1 and CDR2 sequences are SQVTM and ANQGSEA. CDR3 length: 12 amino acids. Trimming pared 6 bases from V and 2 bases from J, leaving 11 bases between. Here the CDR3 reads CSVKRGAYEQYF. CDR3 DNA sequence: TGCAGCGTCAAGAGGGGGGCCTACGAGCAGTACTTC.

This clonotype came up many times. The chain employs TRBV4-3 and TRBJ2-3, with D unresolved. CDR3 length: 11 residues. V gave up 6 bases and J gave up 5 bases, with 6 bases separating them. Germline lookup yields CDR1 LGHNA and CDR2 YSLEER. CDR3 region: CASRAGDTQYF. The DNA of the CDR3 is TGCGCCAGCAGAGCCGGAGATACGCAGTATTTT.

This clonotype was seen many times. The V and J genes are TRBV7-6 and TRBJ2-2; TRBD1 agrees at 7 bases. V dropped 5 bases and J dropped 7; count of bases not matched to a gene: 10. This CDR3 has 15 amino acids. The germline V gene encodes CDR1 SGHVS and CDR2 FNYEAQ. CDR3 residues: CASSQKTGSIGELFF. CDR3 sequence (DNA): TGTGCCAGCAGCCAAAAGACAGGGTCGATCGGGGAGCTGTTTTTT. Drawing the rest from reference TRBV7-6 and TRBJ2-2, the complete variable domain is GAGVSQSPRYKVTKRGQDVALRCDPISGHVSLYWYRQALGQGPEFLTYFNYEAQQDKSGLPNDRFSAERPEGSISTLTIQRTEQRDSAMYRCASSQKTGSIGELFFGEGSRLTVL.

The V call is TRBV12-3 or TRBV12-4, the J call TRBJ2-7; the D call may be TRBD1 or TRBD2 (7 bases each). This CDR3 contains 13 residues. Trimming removed 6 bases from V and 3 bases from J, with 12 bases in between. The CDR3 sequence: CASRAGQRYEQYF. CDR3 in DNA: TGTGCCAGCAGAGCGGGACAGCGCTACGAGCAGTACTTC.

This clonotype was found many times. This CDR3 reads CASSIAGALLNTGELFF. For the CDR3, the DNA is TGTGCCAGCAGCATAGCGGGGGCGCTCCTAAACACCGGGGAGCTGTTTTTT. The V and J genes are TRBV12-3 or TRBV12-4 and TRBJ2-2, with 9 bases lining up with TRBD2. V lost 6 bases, J lost 2 bases, and 10 bases stayed unmatched. The CDR3 covers 17 residues.

The V and J genes are TRBV9 and TRBJ2-1; either TRBD1 or TRBD2 may supply D (5 bases each). Looked up from germline, CDR1 is SGDLS and CDR2 is YYNGEE. The ends were cut back, 7 bases at V and 8 bases at J, with 19 bases in the middle. CDR3 length: 14 amino acids. For the CDR3, the DNA is TGTGCCAGCGTTCGGGGCAGTGGTAAGGATGAGCAGTTCTTC. This codes for CASVRGSGKDEQFF.

The chain is built from TRBV7-2 and TRBJ2-1; 11 nucleotides align to TRBD2. The CDR3 has 13 amino acids. In germline, CDR1 is SGHTA, CDR2 FQGNSA. The V gene end was trimmed by 4 bases and the J gene end by 12 bases; junction bases not matched to a gene: 5. The CDR3 sequence is CASSSMTSGVQFF. CDR3 sequence (DNA): TGTGCCAGCAGCTCGATGACTAGCGGGGTGCAGTTCTTC. The variable domain in full, with the rest retrieved from reference TRBV7-2 and TRBJ2-1, is GAGVSQSPSNKVTEKGKDVELRCDPISGHTALYWYRQSLGQGLEFLIYFQGNSAPDKSGLPSDRFSAERTGGSVSTLTIQRTQQEDSAVYLCASSSMTSGVQFFGPGTRLTVL.

This clonotype was detected ten times or more. The chain joins TRBV28 to TRBJ2-7; D uncertain. Looked up from germline, CDR1 is MDHEN and CDR2 is SYDVKM. This CDR3 region has 10 residues. Trimming shortened V by 6 bases and J by 3 bases, and 3 bases separated the two germline ends. CDR3 nucleotide sequence: TGTGCCAGCAGGAGCTACGAGCAGTACTTC. Protein: CASRSYEQYF.

The V and J genes are TRBV7-9 and TRBJ2-4, with 12 bases aligning to TRBD2. V gave up 3 bases and J gave up 6 bases; unmatched junction bases: 6. Germline lookup yields CDR1 SEHNR and CDR2 FQNEAQ (reference sequence). This CDR3 has 16 amino acids. CDR3 nucleotides: TGTGCCAGCAGCTTTACCGGACTAGCGGGATTAAACATTCAGTACTTC. The encoded protein is CASSFTGLAGLNIQYF.

This clonotype was observed a handful of times. The chain couples TRBV28 to TRBJ2-1; D is uncertain. CDR3 size: 11 residues. Trimming stripped 5 bases from V and 7 bases from J, with 6 bases between. Per germline, CDR1 MDHEN and CDR2 SYDVKM. CDR3 bases: TGTGCCAGCAGTCGACAAAATGAGCAGTTCTTC. Translating it yields CASSRQNEQFF.

This clonotype was detected only a few times. The chain joins TRBV10-3 to TRBJ2-4, with D unresolved. The germline CDR1 and CDR2 sequences are ENHRY and SYGVKD. The V gene lost 0 bases and the J gene lost 3 bases, with 6 bases spanning the gap. The CDR3 runs 14 residues. The CDR3 DNA follows: TGTGCCATCAGTGAGTCGCTTATCAAAAACATTCAGTACTTC. Protein: CAISESLIKNIQYF.

The sample holds a few counts of this clonotype. J is TRBJ1-1 and V is TRBV29-1, with 7 bases aligning to TRBD1. This CDR3 region has 13 residues. Germline CDR1 and CDR2: SQVTM and ANQGSEA. The V gene end was trimmed by 7 bases and the J gene end by 0 bases; junction bases not matched to a gene: 5. CDR3 nucleotides: TGCAGCGGGGAGAGGGGGCTGAACACTGAAGCTTTCTTT. It yields the protein CSGERGLNTEAFF. The full variable domain, completed using reference TRBV29-1 and TRBJ1-1, is SAVISQKPSRDICQRGTSLTIQCQVDSQVTMMFWYRQQPGQSLTLIATANQGSEATYESGFVIDKFPISRPNLTFSTLTVSNMSPEDSSIYLCSGERGLNTEAFFGQGTRLTVV.

The chain has TRBV6-5 and TRBJ1-1; no reliable D call. Per the germline V gene, CDR1 is MNHEY and CDR2 is SVGAGI. The CDR3 sequence is 13 residues long. V was shortened by 5 bases and J by 3 bases, with 10 bases between the two germline ends. This CDR3 reads CASSIDGYTEAFF. CDR3 sequence (DNA): TGTGCCAGCAGTATCGACGGATACACTGAAGCTTTCTTT.

The rearrangement uses TRBV6-1 and TRBJ1-4; 10 nucleotides match TRBD1. V lost 7 bases to trimming and J lost 8 bases; unmatched junction nucleotides: 7. Germline CDR1 is MNHNS and CDR2 is SASEGT. The CDR3 covers 14 residues. CDR3 DNA: TGTGCCAGCACCTCGGGGACAGGGGTCGAAAAACTGTTTTTT. It codes for CASTSGTGVEKLFF.

This clonotype was recorded many times. The rearrangement uses TRBV15 and TRBJ2-3; possible D gene TRBD2, 5 bases. Trimming shortened V by 8 bases and J by 2 bases, and 14 bases separated the two germline ends. Germline V gene lookup returns CDR1 LNHNV and CDR2 YYDKDF (reference sequence). This CDR3 region has 14 residues. As DNA, the CDR3 is TGTGCCACCTCGACGGCGGGCCTCACAGATACGCAGTATTTT. As protein: CATSTAGLTDTQYF.

This clonotype was seen a handful of times. The V call is TRBV11-2, the J call TRBJ1-2, with 8 bases identical to TRBD1. After removal of 5 bases from V and 7 bases from J, the junction contained 3 bases not matched to a gene. The CDR3 has 12 residues. Germline V gene sequence: CDR1 SGHAT, CDR2 FQNNGV. The CDR3, as DNA: TGTGCCAGCAGCCTGACAGGGGTTGGCTACACCTTC. It is translated as CASSLTGVGYTF.

This clonotype was seen a handful of times. This chain uses TRBV10-2 with TRBJ1-1, with unresolved D. There are 12 residues in the CDR3. Germline-derived CDR1 and CDR2 are WSHSY and SAAADI. V shed 6 bases and J shed 1 base, with 6 bases lying between them. CDR3 sequence (DNA): TGCGCCAGCAGCACACCGAACACTGAAGCTTTCTTT. Its translation: CASSTPNTEAFF.

The rearrangement links TRBV6-1 to TRBJ2-2, with a weak D call TRBD1 (6 bases). The CDR3 covers 15 residues. Trimming cost V 6 bases and J 5 bases, with 16 bases left between them. CDR1 is MNHNS, CDR2 SASEGT, per germline. This chain's CDR3 is CASRRNTGTTGELFF. The CDR3 DNA reads as TGTGCCAGCAGACGTAATACAGGGACAACCGGGGAGCTGTTTTTT.

The chain employs TRBV7-2 and TRBJ2-1; D remains unclear. This CDR3 comprises 13 residues. Germline-derived CDR1 and CDR2 are SGHTA and FQGNSA. Between the trimmed V and J ends, which lost 6 bases and 3 bases, there was a span of 9 bases. The CDR3 bases are TGTGCCAGCAGGTCACCCCGCTACAATGAGCAGTTCTTC. This gives the protein CASRSPRYNEQFF.

The table lists this clonotype with a few counts. The chain links TRBV5-1 to TRBJ2-1, with D unresolved. Trimming left V 2 bases short and J 4 bases short, with 13 bases between. This CDR3 spans 15 amino acids. Germline values: CDR1 SGHRS, CDR2 YFSETQ. CDR3 protein: CASSFGQHNYNEQFF. The DNA of the CDR3 is TGCGCCAGCAGCTTCGGTCAGCACAATTACAATGAGCAGTTCTTC.

This clonotype appeared a few times. The gene calls are TRBV10-3 and TRBJ1-1, with D tentatively TRBD1 (5 bases). The CDR3 has 14 residues. V was trimmed by 6 bases and J by 1 base, leaving 12 bases between them. Germline V gives CDR1 ENHRY, CDR2 SYGVKD. DNA for the CDR3: TGTGCCATCAGCCCCGGGGGGAAGAACACTGAAGCTTTCTTT. This codes for CAISPGGKNTEAFF.

In this sample, this clonotype turned up a few times. The rearrangement uses TRBV7-2 and TRBJ2-2; the match to TRBD1 covers 12 bases. Per germline, CDR1 SGHTA and CDR2 FQGNSA. The V and J ends lost 5 bases and 9 bases, in that order; junction bases with no gene match: 7. The CDR3 is 15 amino acids. The CDR3: CASSPGTGGRRELFF. The CDR3 coding sequence is TGTGCCAGCAGCCCAGGGACAGGGGGCCGTCGGGAGCTGTTTTTT.

This chain links TRBV6-2 or TRBV6-3 with TRBJ2-5; TRBD1 is a possible D gene (7 bases). The CDR3 has 15 residues. The germline V gene encodes CDR1 MNHEY and CDR2 SVGEGT. Trimming cost V 8 bases and J 2 bases, with 18 bases left between them. The CDR3 nucleotides are TGTGCCAGCGCCGGGGGACAGCAATTTCAAGAGACCCAGTACTTC. Translation: CASAGGQQFQETQYF.

This clonotype was detected only a few times. This chain uses TRBV2 with TRBJ2-7, with 7 bases identical to TRBD1. CDR3 length equals 14 residues. CDR1 SNHLY and CDR2 FYNNEI come from the germline V gene. J gave up 6 bases and V 4 bases, and 9 bases lay outside the gene matches. The CDR3, as DNA: TGTGCCAGCAGTGTCGACAGGGTTCGGGTCGAGCAGTACTTC. Translating gives CASSVDRVRVEQYF.

This clonotype was seen a few times. The gene calls are TRBV4-2 and TRBJ2-7, with 9 bases matching TRBD1. Germline values: CDR1 LGHNA, CDR2 YNFKEQ. This CDR3 contains 16 residues. V shed 2 bases and J 1 base; nucleotides not matched to a gene: 6. The CDR3 loop is CASSQPGTGMSYEQYF. In DNA form, the CDR3 reads TGTGCCAGCAGCCAACCCGGGACAGGGATGTCCTACGAGCAGTACTTC.

In nucleotides, the CDR3 is TGCGCCAGCAGCTTGCGGGCAGGGGCTGTCTACGAGCAGTACTTC. Protein product: CASSLRAGAVYEQYF. The V call is TRBV5-1, the J call TRBJ2-7; D perhaps matches TRBD1 (6 bases). This CDR3 has 15 residues. The V end lost 1 base, the J end lost 3 bases, and 14 bases lay between the germline ends. CDR1 SGHRS and CDR2 YFSETQ come from the germline V gene.

The chain uses TRBV5-1 and TRBJ2-5; D might be TRBD2 (5 bases). The V end was cut by 0 bases, the J end by 5 bases, with 14 bases between. There are 15 residues in the CDR3. CDR1 is SGHRS and CDR2 is YFSETQ in the germline V gene. DNA of the CDR3: TGCGCCAGCAGCTTGGACGTGGGAGATGGGGAGACCCAGTACTTC. Translated, it gives CASSLDVGDGETQYF.

CDR3 coding DNA: TGCAGCGTTGTTTTCTCAACGGGGGGCACAGATACGCAGTATTTT. As protein: CSVVFSTGGTDTQYF. This rearrangement joins TRBV29-1 to TRBJ2-3, with a tentative D call TRBD2 (6 bases). Trimming shortened V by 4 bases and J by 1 base, and 15 bases separated the two germline ends. The CDR3 runs to 15 residues. The germline V gene encodes CDR1 SQVTM and CDR2 ANQGSEA.